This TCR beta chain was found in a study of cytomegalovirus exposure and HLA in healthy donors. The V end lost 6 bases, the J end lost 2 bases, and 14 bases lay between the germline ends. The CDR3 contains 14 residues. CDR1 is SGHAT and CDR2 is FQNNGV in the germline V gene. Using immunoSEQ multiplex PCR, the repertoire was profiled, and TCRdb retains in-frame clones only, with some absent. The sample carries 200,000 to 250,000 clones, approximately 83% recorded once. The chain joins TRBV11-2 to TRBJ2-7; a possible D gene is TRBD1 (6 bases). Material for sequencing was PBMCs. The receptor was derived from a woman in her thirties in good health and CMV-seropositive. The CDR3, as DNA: TGTGCCAGCAGTCTCGCAGGGGATACCTACGAGCAGTACTTC. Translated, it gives CASSLAGDTYEQYF.